This record covers a single TCR beta chain. Its antigen is undetermined. Clones were sequenced by immunoSEQ multiplex PCR, and TCRdb holds only the in-frame ones, with some missing. The sample includes about 150,000 clones, over 70% of them seen just once. Losses at the gene ends were 1 base for V and 0 bases for J; bases not matched to a gene: 8. Germline loops: CDR1 SGHTS, CDR2 YDEGEE. The CDR3 is 18 amino acids. This entry comes from a study of T cell responses to AZD1222 COVID-19 vaccine. Study-wide results and limits: Researchers report vaccine-associated CD4 TCRs spanning spike, with dominance at 160-218 and 743-854. Two doses of AZD1222 preceded a rise in Spike-specific TCR breadth and depth.

The material was peripheral blood, obtained 28 days after the second AZD1222 dose. This chain links TRBV5-8 with TRBJ1-5, with 9 bases that match TRBD1. The sequence was collected from an adult who received the AZD1222 COVID-19 vaccine. The CDR3 sequence: CASSLPGTGPNSNQPQHF. In DNA form, the CDR3 reads TGTGCCAGCAGCTTGCCCGGGACAGGGCCTAATAGCAATCAGCCCCAGCATTTT.